Presented here are 4 T cell receptor beta chains from one specimen sequenced in a study of cytomegalovirus exposure and HLA in healthy donors. 60 Vbeta and 13 Jbeta primers were used in PCR. Sequencing was performed with immunoSEQ multiplex PCR; in TCRdb, only in-frame clones are kept and a portion is missing. The data contain some 100,000 clones, 75% of them singletons. Sequenced input: PBMCs. These receptors originate from a woman aged 18-35 years in good health and CMV-seropositive.

The chain uses TRBV19 and TRBJ2-7, with TRBD2 as a possible D gene (5 bases). The CDR3 loop spans 14 amino acids. The V end was cut by 3 bases, the J end by 3 bases, with 12 bases between. Per the germline V gene, CDR1 is LNHDA and CDR2 is SQIVND (reference sequence). The CDR3 protein is CASSMRVFSYEQYF. CDR3 DNA: TGTGCCAGTAGTATGAGGGTATTCAGCTACGAGCAGTACTTC. Together with reference TRBV19 and TRBJ2-7, the CDR3 gives the full variable domain: DGGITQSPKYLFRKEGQNVTLSCEQNLNHDAMYWYRQDPGQGLRLIYYSQIVNDFQKGDIAEGYSVSREKKESFPLTVTSAQKNPTAFYLCASSMRVFSYEQYFGPGTRLTVT.

The gene calls are TRBV28 and TRBJ2-7; D is undetermined. CDR1 and CDR2 from the germline V gene are MDHEN and SYDVKM. This CDR3 spans 12 amino acids. The V and J ends lost 7 bases and 6 bases respectively, with 13 bases between them. In nucleotides, the CDR3 is TGTGCCAGCAAACAACCGCTTTCCGAGCAGTACTTC. It encodes CASKQPLSEQYF.

V gene TRBV7-2 combines with J gene TRBJ2-2; 10 bases are shared with TRBD1. The V gene's germline CDR1 is SGHTA and CDR2 FQGNSA. J lost 6 bases, V lost 4 bases, and 5 bases had no gene match. This CDR3 has 15 amino acids. The CDR3 nucleotides are TGTGCCAGCAGCTCTCGGACAGGGGGGGCCGGGGAGCTGTTTTTT. Translated, it gives CASSSRTGGAGELFF.

This rearrangement joins TRBV15 to TRBJ2-5, with a possible D match to TRBD2 (5 bases). The DNA end lines up better with TRBJ2-7; the J call may be wrong. This CDR3 spans 15 amino acids. Germline lookup yields CDR1 LNHNV and CDR2 YYDKDF (reference sequence). CDR3 nucleotides: TGTGCCACCAGCGGAACACTAGTCTCTTACTACGAGCAGTACTTC. It translates to CATSGTLVSYYEQYF.